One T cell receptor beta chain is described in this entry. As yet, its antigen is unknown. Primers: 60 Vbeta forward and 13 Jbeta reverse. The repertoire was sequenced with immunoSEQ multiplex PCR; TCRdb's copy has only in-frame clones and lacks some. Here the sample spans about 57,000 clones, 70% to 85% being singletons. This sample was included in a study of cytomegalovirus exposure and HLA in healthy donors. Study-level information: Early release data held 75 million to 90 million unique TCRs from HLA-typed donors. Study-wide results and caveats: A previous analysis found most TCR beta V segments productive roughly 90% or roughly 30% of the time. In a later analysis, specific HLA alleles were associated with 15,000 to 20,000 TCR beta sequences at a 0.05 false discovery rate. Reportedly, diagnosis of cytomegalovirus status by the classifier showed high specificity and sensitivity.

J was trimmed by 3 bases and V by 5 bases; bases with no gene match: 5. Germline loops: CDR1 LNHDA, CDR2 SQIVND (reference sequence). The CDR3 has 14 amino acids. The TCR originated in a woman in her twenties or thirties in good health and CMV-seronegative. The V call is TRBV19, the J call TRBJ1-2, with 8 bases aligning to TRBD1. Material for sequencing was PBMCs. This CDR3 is CASSLRTGYYGYTF. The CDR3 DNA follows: TGTGCCAGTAGTCTTAGGACAGGGTACTATGGCTACACCTTC.